Below are 4 T cell receptor beta chains sequenced from a single sample in a study of shared clonotypes between healthy human individuals. The protocol was immunoSEQ multiplex PCR, while the TCRdb copy is restricted to in-frame clones and leaves out a portion. The table includes 2 million to 2.5 million clones, less than 95% detected once. Only CD45RO-negative cells positively selected for CCR7 counted as naive CD8 cells, so terminally differentiated effector memory CD45RA+ cells were excluded. Sequencing used naive CD8+ T cells sorted from blood. Receptor source: a man aged 18 to 30 in good health.

The V gene is TRBV6-1, the J gene TRBJ2-7; D might be TRBD2 (7 bases). Trimming shortened V by 2 bases and J by 1 base, and 12 bases separated the two germline ends. This CDR3 has 15 amino acids. Germline V gene data show CDR1 as MNHNS and CDR2 as SASEGT. This chain's CDR3 is CASSELGGVSYEQYF. DNA of the CDR3: TGTGCCAGCAGTGAATTAGGGGGGGTATCCTACGAGCAGTACTTC.

The chain links TRBV6-6 to TRBJ1-4, with TRBD1 matching over 7 bases. The CDR3 is made up of 13 amino acids. V lost 0 bases and J lost 10; bases outside the gene matches: 2. CDR1 and CDR2 from the germline V gene are MNHNY and SVGAGI (reference sequence). This CDR3 is CASSYSSGGKLFF. The CDR3 DNA is TGTGCCAGCAGTTACTCGTCAGGGGGAAAACTGTTTTTT.

The V call is TRBV9, the J call TRBJ2-1; 11 bases are shared with TRBD2. Germline lookup yields CDR1 SGDLS and CDR2 YYNGEE. Trimming at V came to 0 bases and at J to 6 bases, leaving 8 bases not matched to a gene. The CDR3 sequence is 17 residues long. The CDR3 region is CASSVAVTSGIANEQFF. The CDR3 coding sequence is TGTGCCAGCAGCGTAGCGGTGACTAGCGGGATTGCCAATGAGCAGTTCTTC. Combining the CDR3 with reference TRBV9 and TRBJ2-1 gives the whole variable domain DSGVTQTPKHLITATGQRVTLRCSPRSGDLSVYWYQQSLDQGLQFLIQYYNGEERAKGNILERFSAQQFPDLHSELNLSSLELGDSALYFCASSVAVTSGIANEQFFGPGTRLTVL.

The chain links TRBV27 to TRBJ2-7; 8 bases agree with TRBD2. CDR3 length: 14 residues. CDR1 and CDR2 (germline): MNHEY, SMNVEV (reference sequence). The trim removed 5 bases at V and 5 bases at J, leaving 8 bases unmatched. This CDR3 is CASSPSVAGNEQYF. As DNA, the CDR3 is TGTGCCAGCAGTCCGTCGGTAGCGGGAAACGAGCAGTACTTC.